A single sample gave rise to the 9 T cell receptor beta chains below, sequenced in a study of sequential checkpoint blockade in melanoma. Treatment here: randomized to nivolumab then ipilimumab (arm A) or the reverse (arm B). TCRdb keeps only in-frame clones here, not all; method: immunoSEQ multiplex PCR. The profile shows roughly 9,200 clones, roughly 24% of them singletons. The specimen was tumor tissue (inferred from file names), collected from a patient given nivolumab and ipilimumab in sequence. Receptor source: a human donor with melanoma.

The chain couples TRBV30 to TRBJ1-2; D gene unclear. Germline assignment: CDR1 GTSNPN and CDR2 SVGIG (reference sequence). With 4 bases removed from V and 8 bases from J, the gap between germline ends came to 14 bases. This CDR3 has 12 residues. The CDR3 loop is CAWTPTGRGYTF. CDR3 DNA: TGTGCCTGGACCCCAACGGGAAGGGGCTACACCTTC.

This rearrangement joins TRBV28 to TRBJ2-7; 8 bases line up with TRBD1. V lost 2 bases to trimming and J lost 1 base; unmatched junction nucleotides: 7. CDR3 length equals 16 residues. Germline V gene lookup returns CDR1 MDHEN and CDR2 SYDVKM. CDR3 nucleotide sequence: TGTGCCAGCAGTTTAATCACGACAGGGGCGTCCTACGAGCAGTACTTC. Translation: CASSLITTGASYEQYF. Full variable domain (outside the CDR3, taken from reference TRBV28 and TRBJ2-7): DVKVTQSSRYLVKRTGEKVFLECVQDMDHENMFWYRQDPGLGLRLIYFSYDVKMKEKGDIPEGYSVSREKKERFSLILESASTNQTSMYLCASSLITTGASYEQYFGPGTRLTVT.

This clone was recorded a few times. The chain uses TRBV19 and TRBJ2-2; TRBD1 aligns across 9 bases. This CDR3 has 16 residues. In germline, CDR1 is LNHDA, CDR2 SQIVND (reference sequence). V gave up 3 bases and J gave up 5 bases; unmatched junction bases: 7. The CDR3 bases are TGTGCCAGTAGTATTTGGGGACAGGGCCTAACCGGGGAGCTGTTTTTT. Protein product: CASSIWGQGLTGELFF.

The rearrangement joins TRBV11-3 to TRBJ2-2, with D perhaps being TRBD1 or TRBD2 (6 bases each). From germline, CDR1 is SGHNT and CDR2 YENEEA. This CDR3 spans 18 amino acids. The ends were cut back, 3 bases at V and 1 base at J, with 18 bases in the middle. The CDR3 region is CASSFRPSGARNTGELFF. CDR3 in DNA: TGTGCCAGCAGCTTTAGACCCTCGGGGGCCCGGAACACCGGGGAGCTGTTTTTT.

This chain uses TRBV16 with TRBJ1-2; no firm D call. The V gene lost 0 bases and the J gene lost 7 bases, with 30 bases spanning the gap. This CDR3 comprises 20 residues. CDR1 KGHSY and CDR2 FQNENV come from the germline V gene. The CDR3 coding sequence is TGTGCCAGCAGCCAATCTTTCCTTCGGGATTTTCGTGGAGCCCCCGTTGGCTACACCTTC. This gives the protein CASSQSFLRDFRGAPVGYTF. Full variable domain (rest looked up from reference TRBV16 and TRBJ1-2): GEEVAQTPKHLVRGEGQKAKLYCAPIKGHSYVFWYQQVLKNEFKFLISFQNENVFDETGMPKERFSAKCLPNSPCSLEIQATKLEDSAVYFCASSQSFLRDFRGAPVGYTFGSGTRLTVV.

The genes are TRBV5-1 and TRBJ2-2; D is undetermined. V lost 4 bases and J 3 bases, leaving 16 bases between the germline ends. The CDR3 is 16 amino acids. Germline-derived CDR1 and CDR2 are SGHRS and YFSETQ. The CDR3 DNA reads as TGCGCCAGCAGCGGAGCCGGTCCCGAGGACACCGGGGAGCTGTTTTTT. This sequence encodes CASSGAGPEDTGELFF. The entire variable domain, with the rest obtained from reference TRBV5-1 and TRBJ2-2, is as follows: KAGVTQTPRYLIKTRGQQVTLSCSPISGHRSVSWYQQTPGQGLQFLFEYFSETQRNKGNFPGRFSGRQFSNSRSEMNVSTLELGDSALYLCASSGAGPEDTGELFFGEGSRLTVL.

This clone is hyperexpanded. The V and J genes are TRBV6-8 and TRBJ2-7, with D unclear. The ends were cut back, 2 bases at V and 2 bases at J, with 13 bases in the middle. Per germline, CDR1 MNHGY and CDR2 SAAAGT. This CDR3 region has 15 residues. The CDR3 loop reads CASSYEWQETYEQYF. In DNA, the CDR3 is TGTGCCAGCAGTTACGAATGGCAGGAGACCTACGAGCAGTACTTC.

This clone was recorded a few times. This chain links TRBV6-8 with TRBJ2-1, with TRBD2 matching over 9 bases. This CDR3 spans 15 amino acids. Germline CDR1 MNHGY, CDR2 SAAAGT. V lost 4 bases and J lost 3; bases outside the gene matches: 4. The CDR3 loop reads CASSWSGGNYNEQFF. The CDR3, as DNA: TGTGCCAGCAGTTGGAGCGGGGGGAACTACAATGAGCAGTTCTTC.

The chain recombines TRBV23-1 with TRBJ1-6; D call uncertain. TRBV23-1 is an ORF, with its function uncertain. Trimming stripped 6 bases from V and 8 bases from J, with 14 bases between. The CDR3 is 14 residues long. CDR3 DNA sequence: TGCGCCAGCAGCCAAGGCTTCCGGGATTCACCCCTCCACTTT. Its protein is CASSQGFRDSPLHF.